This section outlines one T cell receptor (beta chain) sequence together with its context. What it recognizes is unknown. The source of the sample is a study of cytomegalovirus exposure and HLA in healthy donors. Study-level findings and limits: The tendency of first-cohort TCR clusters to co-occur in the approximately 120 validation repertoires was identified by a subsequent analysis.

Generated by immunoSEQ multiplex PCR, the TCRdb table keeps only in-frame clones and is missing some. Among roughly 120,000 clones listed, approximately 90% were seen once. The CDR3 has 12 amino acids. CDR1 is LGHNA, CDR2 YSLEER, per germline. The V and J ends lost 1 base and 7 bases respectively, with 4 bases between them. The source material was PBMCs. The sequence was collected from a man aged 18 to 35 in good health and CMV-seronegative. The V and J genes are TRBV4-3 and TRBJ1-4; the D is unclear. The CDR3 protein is CASSQGSEKLFF. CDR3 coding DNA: TGCGCCAGCAGCCAAGGGAGTGAAAAACTGTTTTTT.